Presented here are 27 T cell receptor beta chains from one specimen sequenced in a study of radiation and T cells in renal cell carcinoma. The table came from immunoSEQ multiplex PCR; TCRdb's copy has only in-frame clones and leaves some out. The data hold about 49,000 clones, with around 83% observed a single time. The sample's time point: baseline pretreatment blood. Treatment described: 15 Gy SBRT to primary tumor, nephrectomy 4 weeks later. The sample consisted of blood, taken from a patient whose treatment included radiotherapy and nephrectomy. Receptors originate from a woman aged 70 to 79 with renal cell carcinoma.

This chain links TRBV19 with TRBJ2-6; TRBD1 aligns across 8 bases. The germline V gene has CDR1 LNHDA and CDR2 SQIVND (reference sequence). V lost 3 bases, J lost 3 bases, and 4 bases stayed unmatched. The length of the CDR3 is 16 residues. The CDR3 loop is CASSIGTGFGANVLTF. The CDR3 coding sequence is TGTGCCAGTAGTATCGGGACAGGTTTTGGGGCCAACGTCCTGACTTTC.

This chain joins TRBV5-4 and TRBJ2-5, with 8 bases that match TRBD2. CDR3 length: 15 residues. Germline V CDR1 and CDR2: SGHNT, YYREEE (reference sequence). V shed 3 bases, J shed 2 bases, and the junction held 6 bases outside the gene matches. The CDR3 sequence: CASSYSGSGQETQYF. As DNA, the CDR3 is TGTGCCAGCAGCTACAGCGGGAGTGGGCAAGAGACCCAGTACTTC.

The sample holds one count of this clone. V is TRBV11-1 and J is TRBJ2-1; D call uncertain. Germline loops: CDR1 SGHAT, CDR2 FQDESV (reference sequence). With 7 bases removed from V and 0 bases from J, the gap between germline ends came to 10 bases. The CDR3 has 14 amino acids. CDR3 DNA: TGTGCCAGCAACGCGTTGAGCTCCTACAATGAGCAGTTCTTC. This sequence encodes CASNALSSYNEQFF.

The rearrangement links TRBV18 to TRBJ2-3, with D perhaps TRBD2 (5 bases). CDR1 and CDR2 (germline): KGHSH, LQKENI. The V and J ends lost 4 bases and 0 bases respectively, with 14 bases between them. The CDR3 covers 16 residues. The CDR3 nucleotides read TGTGCCAGCTCACTAGTCTTTGGGAGTAGCACAGATACGCAGTATTTT. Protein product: CASSLVFGSSTDTQYF.

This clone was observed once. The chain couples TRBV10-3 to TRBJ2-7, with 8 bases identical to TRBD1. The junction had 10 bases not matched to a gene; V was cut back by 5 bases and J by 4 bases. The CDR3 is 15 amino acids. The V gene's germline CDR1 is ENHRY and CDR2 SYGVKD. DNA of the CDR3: TGTGCCATCAGTTCCGGACAGGGAATTTATTACGAGCAGTACTTC. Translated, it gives CAISSGQGIYYEQYF.

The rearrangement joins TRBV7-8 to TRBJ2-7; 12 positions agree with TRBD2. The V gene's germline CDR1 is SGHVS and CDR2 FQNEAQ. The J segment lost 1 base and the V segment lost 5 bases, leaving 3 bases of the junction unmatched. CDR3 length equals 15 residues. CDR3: CASSPGLAGSYEQYF. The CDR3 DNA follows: TGTGCCAGCAGCCCCGGACTAGCGGGATCCTACGAGCAGTACTTC.

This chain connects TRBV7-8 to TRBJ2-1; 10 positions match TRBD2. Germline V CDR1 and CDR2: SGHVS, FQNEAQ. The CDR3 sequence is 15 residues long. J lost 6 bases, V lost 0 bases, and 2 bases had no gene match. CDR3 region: CASSLASGGSNEQFF. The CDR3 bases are TGTGCCAGCAGCTTAGCTAGCGGGGGGTCCAATGAGCAGTTCTTC.

The CDR3 DNA is TGTGCCAGCAGCTTACAGGGATCCACAGATACGCAGTATTTT. It is translated as CASSLQGSTDTQYF. This chain uses TRBV5-4 with TRBJ2-3; D possibly corresponds to TRBD1 (6 bases). Germline V gene data show CDR1 as SGHNT and CDR2 as YYREEE (reference sequence). Trimming pared 2 bases from V and 2 bases from J, leaving 9 bases between. This CDR3 has 14 amino acids.

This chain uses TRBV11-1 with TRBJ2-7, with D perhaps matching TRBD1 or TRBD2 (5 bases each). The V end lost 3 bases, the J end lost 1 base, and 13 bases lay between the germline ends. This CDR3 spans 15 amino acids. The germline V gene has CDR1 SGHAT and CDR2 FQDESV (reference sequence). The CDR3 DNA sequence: TGTGCCAGCAGCTTCGCACGGGACGGATCCTACGAGCAGTACTTC. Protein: CASSFARDGSYEQYF.

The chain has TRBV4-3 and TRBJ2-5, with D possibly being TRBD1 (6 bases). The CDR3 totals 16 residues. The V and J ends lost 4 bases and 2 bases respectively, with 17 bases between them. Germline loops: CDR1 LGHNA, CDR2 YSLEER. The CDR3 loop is CASSPQDGRGQETQYF. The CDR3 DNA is TGCGCCAGCAGCCCCCAGGACGGAAGGGGGCAAGAGACCCAGTACTTC.

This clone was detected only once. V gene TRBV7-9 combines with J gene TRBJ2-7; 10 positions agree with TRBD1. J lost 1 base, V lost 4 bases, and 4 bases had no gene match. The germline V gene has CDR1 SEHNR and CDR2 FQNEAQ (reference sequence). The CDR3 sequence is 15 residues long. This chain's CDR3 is CASSWSGQGSYEQYF. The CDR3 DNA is TGTGCCAGCAGCTGGTCGGGACAGGGGTCCTACGAGCAGTACTTC. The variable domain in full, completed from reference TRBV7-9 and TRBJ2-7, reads DTGVSQNPRHKITKRGQNVTFRCDPISEHNRLYWYRQTLGQGPEFLTYFQNEAQLEKSRLLSDRFSAERPKGSFSTLEIQRTEQGDSAMYLCASSWSGQGSYEQYFGPGTRLTVT.

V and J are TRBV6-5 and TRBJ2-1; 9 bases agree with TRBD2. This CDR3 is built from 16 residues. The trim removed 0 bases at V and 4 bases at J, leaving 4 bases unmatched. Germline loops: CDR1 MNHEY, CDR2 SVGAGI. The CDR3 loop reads CASSYSASGAYNEQFF. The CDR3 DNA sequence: TGTGCCAGCAGTTACTCAGCTAGCGGGGCATACAATGAGCAGTTCTTC.

CDR3 amino acids: CASSSKLTGLGRAEQYF. The CDR3 bases are TGCGCCAGCAGCTCAAAATTGACAGGATTGGGTAGGGCTGAGCAGTACTTC. V and J are TRBV5-1 and TRBJ2-7, with a tentative D call TRBD1 (6 bases). V was cut by 3 bases and J by 7 bases, with 26 bases left in between. CDR3 length: 17 residues. Germline CDR1 reads SGHRS; CDR2 reads YFSETQ. Using reference TRBV5-1 and TRBJ2-7 for the parts outside the CDR3, the full variable domain is KAGVTQTPRYLIKTRGQQVTLSCSPISGHRSVSWYQQTPGQGLQFLFEYFSETQRNKGNFPGRFSGRQFSNSRSEMNVSTLELGDSALYLCASSSKLTGLGRAEQYFGPGTRLTVT.

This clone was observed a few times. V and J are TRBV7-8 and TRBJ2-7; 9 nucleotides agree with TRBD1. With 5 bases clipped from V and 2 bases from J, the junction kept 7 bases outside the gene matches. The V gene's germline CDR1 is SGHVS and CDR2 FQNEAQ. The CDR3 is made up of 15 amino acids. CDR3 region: CASSRAGQGTYEQYF. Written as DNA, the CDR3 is TGTGCCAGCAGCCGAGCCGGACAGGGGACCTACGAGCAGTACTTC. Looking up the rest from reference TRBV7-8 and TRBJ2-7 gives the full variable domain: GAGVSQSPRYKVAKRGQDVALRCDPISGHVSLFWYQQALGQGPEFLTYFQNEAQLDKSGLPSDRFFAERPEGSVSTLKIQRTQQEDSAVYLCASSRAGQGTYEQYFGPGTRLTVT.

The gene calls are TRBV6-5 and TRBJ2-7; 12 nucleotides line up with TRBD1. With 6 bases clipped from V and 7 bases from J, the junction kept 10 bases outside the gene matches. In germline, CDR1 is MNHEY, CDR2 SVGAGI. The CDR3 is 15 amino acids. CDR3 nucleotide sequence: TGTGCCAGCAGACCTGGGGGACAGGGGGCTTGGGAGCAGTACTTC. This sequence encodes CASRPGGQGAWEQYF.

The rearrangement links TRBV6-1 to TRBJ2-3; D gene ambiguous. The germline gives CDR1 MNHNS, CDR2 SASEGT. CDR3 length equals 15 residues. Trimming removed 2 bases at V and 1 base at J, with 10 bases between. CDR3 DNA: TGTGCCAGCAGTGAATTAGGTTCCGGCACAGATACGCAGTATTTT. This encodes CASSELGSGTDTQYF.

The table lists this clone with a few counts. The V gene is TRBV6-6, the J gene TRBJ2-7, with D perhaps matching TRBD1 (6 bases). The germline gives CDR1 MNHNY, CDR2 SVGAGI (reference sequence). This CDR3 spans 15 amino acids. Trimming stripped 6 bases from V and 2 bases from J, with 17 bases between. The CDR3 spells CASSRSRGATYEQYF. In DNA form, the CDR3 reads TGTGCCAGCAGCCGATCCAGGGGAGCCACCTACGAGCAGTACTTC.

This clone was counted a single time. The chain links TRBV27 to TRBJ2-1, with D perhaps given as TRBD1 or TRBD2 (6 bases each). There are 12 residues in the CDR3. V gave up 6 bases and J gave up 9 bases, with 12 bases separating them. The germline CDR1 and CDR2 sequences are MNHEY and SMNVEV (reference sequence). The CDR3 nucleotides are TGTGCCAGCAGGGGGGGCGTCCCTGAGCAGTTCTTC. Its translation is CASRGGVPEQFF.

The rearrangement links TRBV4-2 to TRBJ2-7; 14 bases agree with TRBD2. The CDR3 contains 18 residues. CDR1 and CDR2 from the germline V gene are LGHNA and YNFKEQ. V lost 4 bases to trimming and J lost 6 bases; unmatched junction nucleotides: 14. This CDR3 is CASSPKTSGRAKGPEQYF. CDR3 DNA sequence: TGTGCCAGCAGCCCGAAGACTAGCGGGAGGGCGAAGGGGCCCGAGCAGTACTTC.

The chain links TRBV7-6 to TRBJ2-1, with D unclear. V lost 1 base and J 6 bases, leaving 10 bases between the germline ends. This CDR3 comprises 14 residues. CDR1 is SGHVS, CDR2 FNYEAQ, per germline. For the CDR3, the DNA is TGTGCCAGCAGCTTAGGGGTTGGATCCAATGAGCAGTTCTTC. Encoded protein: CASSLGVGSNEQFF.

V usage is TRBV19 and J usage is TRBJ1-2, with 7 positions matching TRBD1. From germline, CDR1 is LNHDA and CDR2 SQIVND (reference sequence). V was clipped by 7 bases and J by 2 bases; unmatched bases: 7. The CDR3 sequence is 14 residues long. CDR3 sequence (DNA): TGTGCCAGTACCCAGGGGGGGGGCAACTATGGCTACACCTTC. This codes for CASTQGGGNYGYTF.

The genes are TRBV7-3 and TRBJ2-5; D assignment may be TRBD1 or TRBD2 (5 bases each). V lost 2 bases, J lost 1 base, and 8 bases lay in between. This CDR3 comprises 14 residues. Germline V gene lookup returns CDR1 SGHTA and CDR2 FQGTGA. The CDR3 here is CASSLAGGQETQYF. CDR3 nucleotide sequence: TGTGCCAGCAGCTTAGCTGGGGGCCAAGAGACCCAGTACTTC.

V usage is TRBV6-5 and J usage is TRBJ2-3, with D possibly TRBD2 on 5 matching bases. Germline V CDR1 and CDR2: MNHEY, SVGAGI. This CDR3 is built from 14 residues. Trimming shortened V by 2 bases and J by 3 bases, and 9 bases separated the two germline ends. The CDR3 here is CASSYSGSTDTQYF. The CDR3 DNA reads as TGTGCCAGCAGTTACAGTGGGAGTACAGATACGCAGTATTTT.

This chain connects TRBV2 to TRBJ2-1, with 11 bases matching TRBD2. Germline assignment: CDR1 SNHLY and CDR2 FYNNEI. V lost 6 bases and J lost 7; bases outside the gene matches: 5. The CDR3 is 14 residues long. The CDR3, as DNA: TGTGCCAGCAGGGACCCTAGCGGGGGGAATGAGCAGTTCTTC. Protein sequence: CASRDPSGGNEQFF.

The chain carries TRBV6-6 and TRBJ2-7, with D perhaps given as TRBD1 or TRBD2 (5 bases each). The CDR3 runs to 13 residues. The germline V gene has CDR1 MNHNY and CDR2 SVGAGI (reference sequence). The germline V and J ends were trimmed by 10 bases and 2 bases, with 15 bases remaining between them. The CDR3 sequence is CATSREPTYEQYF. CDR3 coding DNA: TGTGCCACCTCCAGGGAGCCCACCTACGAGCAGTACTTC.

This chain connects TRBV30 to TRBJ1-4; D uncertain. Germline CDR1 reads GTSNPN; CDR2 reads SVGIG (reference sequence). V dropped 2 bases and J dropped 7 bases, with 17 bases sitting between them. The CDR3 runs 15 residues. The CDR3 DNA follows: TGTGCCTGGAGTCCCCTTGGGCCCGGAGGTGAAAAACTGTTTTTT. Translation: CAWSPLGPGGEKLFF.

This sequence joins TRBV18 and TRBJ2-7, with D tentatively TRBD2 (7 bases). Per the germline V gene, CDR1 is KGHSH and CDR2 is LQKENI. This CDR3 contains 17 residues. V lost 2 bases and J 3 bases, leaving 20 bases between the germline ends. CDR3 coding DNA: TGTGCCAGCTCACCAAGGGGGGGGTCACGATCCGACTACGAGCAGTACTTC. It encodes CASSPRGGSRSDYEQYF.